The clone carrying this TCR beta chain came up once. The entry originates in a study of T cell responses to AZD1222 COVID-19 vaccine. Assay: immunoSEQ multiplex PCR; the TCRdb copy retains only in-frame clones and omits some. The table lists 150,000 to 200,000 clones, approximately 86% of them singletons. The CDR3 is made up of 15 amino acids. Germline-derived CDR1 and CDR2 are LNHDA and SQIVND (reference sequence). V shed 1 base and J shed 0 bases, with 7 bases lying between them. V and J are TRBV19 and TRBJ1-5; D gene unclear. The sequence was collected from an adult who received the AZD1222 COVID-19 vaccine. This sample comprised peripheral blood, obtained 28 days after the second AZD1222 dose. The CDR3 coding sequence is TGTGCCAGTAGTATAGCTGCAGATAGCAATCAGCCCCAGCATTTT. Translation gives CASSIAADSNQPQHF.